The TCR beta chain described here comes from a study of blood T cell repertoires in COVID-19. The data were produced by immunoSEQ multiplex PCR, yet TCRdb's version contains in-frame clones alone and is incomplete. Of approximately 180,000 clones in the sample, over 75% are singletons; the top ten hold around 1.3%. Recruitment covered fewer than 25 US areas and drew participants whose ages spanned about 18 to 100 years. The CDR3 has 15 residues. Per the germline V gene, CDR1 is SGHDN and CDR2 is FVKESK. V gave up 3 bases and J gave up 5 bases; unmatched junction bases: 5. The receptor was isolated from a human donor with acute COVID-19. The donor label of this sample is uncertain. What was sequenced was PBMCs or T cells enriched from blood (not recorded which). V and J are TRBV14 and TRBJ2-7; 12 positions agree with TRBD2. DNA of the CDR3: TGTGCCAGCAGCCACCGGACTAGCGGGGTAAACGAGCAGTACTTC. Amino acids: CASSHRTSGVNEQYF.